This TCR beta chain originates from a study of blood T cell repertoires in COVID-19. About the research overall: Samples of COVID-19 (acute and convalescent) were obtained from the United States, Italy and Spain. T cells, B-cell-depleted T cells, or PBMCs supplied cDNA or gDNA.

In the source study's methods: Estimated nucleated cell counts came from reference gene primer amplification. Some clones are missing from TCRdb's copy, which holds only in-frame ones; the method was immunoSEQ multiplex PCR. V and J calls and clone size are copied from that table; D and trimming were computed from the DNA. The sample carries about 180,000 clones, approximately 85% recorded once. Germline CDR1 reads SGHAT; CDR2 reads FQNNGV. Trimming stripped 0 bases from V and 6 bases from J, with 9 bases between. This CDR3 spans 13 amino acids. The clonotype comes from a man aged 60 to 75 with acute or convalescent COVID-19. Sample: peripheral blood. The V and J genes are TRBV11-2 and TRBJ2-7, with D uncertain. The CDR3 DNA reads TGTGCCAGCAGCTTAGATCAGGTGGGCGAGCAGTACTTC. Protein sequence: CASSLDQVGEQYF.